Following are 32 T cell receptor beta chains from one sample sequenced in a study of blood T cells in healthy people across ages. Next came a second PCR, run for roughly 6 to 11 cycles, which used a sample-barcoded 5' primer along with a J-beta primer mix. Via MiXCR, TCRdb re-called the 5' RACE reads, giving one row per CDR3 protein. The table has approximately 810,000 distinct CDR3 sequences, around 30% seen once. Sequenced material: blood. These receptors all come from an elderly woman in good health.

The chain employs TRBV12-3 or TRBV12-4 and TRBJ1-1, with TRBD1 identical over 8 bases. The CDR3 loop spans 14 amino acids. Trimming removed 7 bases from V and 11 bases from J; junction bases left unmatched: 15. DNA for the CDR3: TGTGCCAGCATTCTACTAGACAGGGGAGGTGAGGCTTTCTTT. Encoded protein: CASILLDRGGEAFF.

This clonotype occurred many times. The CDR3: CATSREGSREQFF. CDR3 DNA sequence: TGTGCCACCAGCAGAGAAGGAAGTAGGGAGCAGTTCTTC. The chain is built from TRBV15 and TRBJ2-1; D is uncertain. Germline CDR1 and CDR2: LNHNV and YYDKDF (reference sequence). V was clipped by 0 bases and J by 10 bases, with 10 bases between them. CDR3 length equals 13 residues.

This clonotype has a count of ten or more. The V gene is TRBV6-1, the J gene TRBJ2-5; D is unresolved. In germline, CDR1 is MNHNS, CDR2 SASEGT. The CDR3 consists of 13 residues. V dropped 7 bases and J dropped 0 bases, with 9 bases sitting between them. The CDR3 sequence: CASKYSNQETQYF. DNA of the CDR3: TGTGCCAGCAAGTACAGTAACCAAGAGACCCAGTACTTC.

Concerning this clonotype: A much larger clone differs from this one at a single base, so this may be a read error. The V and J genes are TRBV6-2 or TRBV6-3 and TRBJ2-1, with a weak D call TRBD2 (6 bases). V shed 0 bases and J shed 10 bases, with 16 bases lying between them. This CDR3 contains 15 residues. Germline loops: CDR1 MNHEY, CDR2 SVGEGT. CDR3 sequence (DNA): TGTGCCAGCAGTTACTCGCCCGGGGGACCCTACGAGCAGTTCTTC. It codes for CASSYSPGGPYEQFF.

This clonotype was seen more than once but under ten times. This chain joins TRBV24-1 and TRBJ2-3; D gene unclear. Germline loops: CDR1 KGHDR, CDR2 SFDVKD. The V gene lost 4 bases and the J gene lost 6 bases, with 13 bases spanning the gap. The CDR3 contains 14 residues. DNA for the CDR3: TGTGCCACCAGTGACGCCATATATACGGATACGCAGTATTTT. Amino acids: CATSDAIYTDTQYF.

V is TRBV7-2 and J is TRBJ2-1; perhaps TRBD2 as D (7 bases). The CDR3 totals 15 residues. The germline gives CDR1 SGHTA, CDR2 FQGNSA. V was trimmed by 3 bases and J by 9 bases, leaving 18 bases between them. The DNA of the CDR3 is TGTGCCAGCAGCTTTAGGGGGGGGGCCCTTGTTGAGCAGTTCTTC. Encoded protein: CASSFRGGALVEQFF. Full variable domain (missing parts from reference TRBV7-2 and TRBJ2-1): GAGVSQSPSNKVTEKGKDVELRCDPISGHTALYWYRQSLGQGLEFLIYFQGNSAPDKSGLPSDRFSAERTGGSVSTLTIQRTQQEDSAVYLCASSFRGGALVEQFFGPGTRLTVL.

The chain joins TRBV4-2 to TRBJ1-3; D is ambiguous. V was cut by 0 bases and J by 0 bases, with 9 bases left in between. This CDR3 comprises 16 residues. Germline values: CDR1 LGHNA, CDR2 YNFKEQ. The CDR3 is CASSQEGSRSGNTIYF. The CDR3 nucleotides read TGTGCCAGCAGCCAAGAAGGATCTCGCTCTGGAAACACCATATATTTT.

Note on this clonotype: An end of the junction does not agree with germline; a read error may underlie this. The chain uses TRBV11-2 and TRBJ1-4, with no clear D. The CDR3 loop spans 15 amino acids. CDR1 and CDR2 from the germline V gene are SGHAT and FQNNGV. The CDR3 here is CASSLGPTRTEKLFF. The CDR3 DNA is TGTGCCAGCAGTTTAGGACCCACACGGACTGAAAAACTGTTTTTT.

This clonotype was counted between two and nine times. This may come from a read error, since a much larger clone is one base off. In DNA, the CDR3 is TGTGCCAGCAGCTTAGCCAGGGATCAGCCCCAGCATTTT. It specifies CASSLARDQPQHF. The V call is TRBV7-6, the J call TRBJ1-5; TRBD1 is a possible D gene (5 bases). Trimming removed 0 bases at V and 5 bases at J, with 5 bases between. The CDR3 is made up of 13 amino acids. The germline gives CDR1 SGHVS, CDR2 FNYEAQ.

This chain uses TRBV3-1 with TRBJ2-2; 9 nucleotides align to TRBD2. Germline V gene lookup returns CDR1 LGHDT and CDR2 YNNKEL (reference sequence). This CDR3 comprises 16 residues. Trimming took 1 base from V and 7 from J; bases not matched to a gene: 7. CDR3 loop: CASSQAAGGHGGELFF. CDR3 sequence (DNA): TGTGCCAGCAGCCAAGCAGCGGGGGGCCACGGCGGGGAGCTGTTTTTT.

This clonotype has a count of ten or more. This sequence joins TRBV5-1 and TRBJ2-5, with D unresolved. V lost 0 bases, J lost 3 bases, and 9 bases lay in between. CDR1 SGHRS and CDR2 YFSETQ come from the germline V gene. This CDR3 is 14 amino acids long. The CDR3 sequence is CASSLELAKETQYF. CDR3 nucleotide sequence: TGCGCCAGCAGCTTGGAATTAGCTAAAGAGACCCAGTACTTC.

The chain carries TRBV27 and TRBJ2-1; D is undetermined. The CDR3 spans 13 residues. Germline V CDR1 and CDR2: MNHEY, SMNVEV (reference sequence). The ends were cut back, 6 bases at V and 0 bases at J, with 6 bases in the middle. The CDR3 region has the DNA TGTGCCAGCAGCCGCCCCTCCTACAATGAGCAGTTCTTC. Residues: CASSRPSYNEQFF.

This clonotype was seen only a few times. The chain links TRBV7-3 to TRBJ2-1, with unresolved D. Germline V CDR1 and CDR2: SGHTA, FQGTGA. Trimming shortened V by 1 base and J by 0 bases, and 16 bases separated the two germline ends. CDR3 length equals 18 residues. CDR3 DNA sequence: TGTGCCAGCAGCTTAAGACCGGCGGCAGGACGCTCCTACAATGAGCAGTTCTTC. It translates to CASSLRPAAGRSYNEQFF.

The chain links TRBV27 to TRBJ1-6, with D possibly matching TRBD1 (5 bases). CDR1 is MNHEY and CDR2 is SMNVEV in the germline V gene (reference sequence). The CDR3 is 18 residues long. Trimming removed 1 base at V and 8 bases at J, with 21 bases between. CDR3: CASSLFDSRGGVHSPLHF. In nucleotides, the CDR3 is TGTGCCAGCAGTTTATTCGACTCCCGGGGGGGAGTACATTCACCCCTCCACTTT.

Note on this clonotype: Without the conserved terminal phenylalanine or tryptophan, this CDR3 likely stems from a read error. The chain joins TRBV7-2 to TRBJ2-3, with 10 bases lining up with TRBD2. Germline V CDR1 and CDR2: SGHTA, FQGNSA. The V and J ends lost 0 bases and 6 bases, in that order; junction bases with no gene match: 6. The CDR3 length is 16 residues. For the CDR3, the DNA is TGTGCCAGCAGCTTAGCGGGTAGCGGGGGGAGGGATACGCAGTATTTG. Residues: CASSLAGSGGRDTQYL.

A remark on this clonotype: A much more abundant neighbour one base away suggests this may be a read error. CDR3 DNA: TGTGCCAGCAGCTTGGCCCCTCAGCGGTGGTACTCCTACAATGAGCAGTTCTTC. Its protein is CASSLAPQRWYSYNEQFF. The genes are TRBV5-6 and TRBJ2-1; tentative D call: TRBD2 (5 bases). V gave up 0 bases and J gave up 0 bases, with 16 bases separating them. The CDR3 contains 18 residues. Germline lookup yields CDR1 SGHDT and CDR2 YYEEEE.

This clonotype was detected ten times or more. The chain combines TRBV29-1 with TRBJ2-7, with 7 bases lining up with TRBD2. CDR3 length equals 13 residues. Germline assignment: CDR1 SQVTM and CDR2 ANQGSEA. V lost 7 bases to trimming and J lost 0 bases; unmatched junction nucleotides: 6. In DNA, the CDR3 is TGCAGCGCTGGGGGGGGGAACTCCTACGAGCAGTACTTC. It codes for CSAGGGNSYEQYF.

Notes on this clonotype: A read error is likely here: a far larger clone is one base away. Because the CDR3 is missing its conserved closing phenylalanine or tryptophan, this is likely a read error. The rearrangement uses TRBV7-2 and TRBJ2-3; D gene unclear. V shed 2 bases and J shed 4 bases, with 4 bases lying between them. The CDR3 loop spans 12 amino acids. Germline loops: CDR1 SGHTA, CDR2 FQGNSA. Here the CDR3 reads CASSLFSDTQYL. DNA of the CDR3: TGTGCCAGCAGCTTATTCTCAGATACGCAGTATCTT.

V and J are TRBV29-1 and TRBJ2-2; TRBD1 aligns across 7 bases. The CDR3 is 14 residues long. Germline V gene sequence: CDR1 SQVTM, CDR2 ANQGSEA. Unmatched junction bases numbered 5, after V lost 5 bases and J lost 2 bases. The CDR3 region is CSVPDRVNTGELFF. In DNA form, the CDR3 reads TGCAGCGTTCCCGACAGGGTAAACACCGGGGAGCTGTTTTTT.

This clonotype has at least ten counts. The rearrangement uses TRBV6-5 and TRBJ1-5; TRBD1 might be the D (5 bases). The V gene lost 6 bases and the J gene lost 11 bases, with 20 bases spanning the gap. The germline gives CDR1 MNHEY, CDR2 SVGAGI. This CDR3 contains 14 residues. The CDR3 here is CASRATDTAPTQHF. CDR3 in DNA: TGTGCCAGCAGGGCGACGGACACGGCGCCGACCCAGCATTTT.

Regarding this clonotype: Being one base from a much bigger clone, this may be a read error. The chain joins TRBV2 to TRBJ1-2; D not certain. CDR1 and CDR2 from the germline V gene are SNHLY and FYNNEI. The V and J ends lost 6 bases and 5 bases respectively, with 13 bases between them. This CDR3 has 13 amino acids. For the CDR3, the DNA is TGTGCCAGCAGGGATAACAGTGGATATGGCTACACCTTC. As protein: CASRDNSGYGYTF.

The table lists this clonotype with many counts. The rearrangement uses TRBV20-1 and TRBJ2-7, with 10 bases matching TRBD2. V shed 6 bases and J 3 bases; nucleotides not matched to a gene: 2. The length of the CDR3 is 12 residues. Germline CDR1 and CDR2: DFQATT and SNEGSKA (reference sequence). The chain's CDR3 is CSALAGNYEQYF. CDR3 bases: TGCAGTGCACTAGCGGGGAACTACGAGCAGTACTTC.

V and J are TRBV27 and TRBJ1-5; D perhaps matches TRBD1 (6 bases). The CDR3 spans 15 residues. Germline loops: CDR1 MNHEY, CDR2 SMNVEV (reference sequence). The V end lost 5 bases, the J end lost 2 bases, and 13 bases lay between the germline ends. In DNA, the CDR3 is TGTGCCAGCAGTCCAGGGGAGAAAGGCAATCAGCCCCAGCATTTT. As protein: CASSPGEKGNQPQHF.

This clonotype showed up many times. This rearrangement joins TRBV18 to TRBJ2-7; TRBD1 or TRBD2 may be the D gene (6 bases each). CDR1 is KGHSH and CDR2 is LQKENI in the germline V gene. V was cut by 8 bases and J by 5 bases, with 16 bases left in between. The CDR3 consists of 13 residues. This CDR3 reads CASPGAYNHEQYF. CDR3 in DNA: TGTGCCAGCCCGGGGGCGTATAATCACGAGCAGTACTTC.

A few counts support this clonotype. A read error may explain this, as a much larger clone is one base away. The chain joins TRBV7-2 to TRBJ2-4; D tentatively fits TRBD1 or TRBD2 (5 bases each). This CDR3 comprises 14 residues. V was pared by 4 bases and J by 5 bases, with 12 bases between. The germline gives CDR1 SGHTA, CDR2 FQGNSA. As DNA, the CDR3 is TGTGCCAGCAGCTGCCGGGACCGGGAAAACATTCAGTACTTC. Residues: CASSCRDRENIQYF. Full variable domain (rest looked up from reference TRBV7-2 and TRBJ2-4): GAGVSQSPSNKVTEKGKDVELRCDPISGHTALYWYRQSLGQGLEFLIYFQGNSAPDKSGLPSDRFSAERTGGSVSTLTIQRTQQEDSAVYLCASSCRDRENIQYFGAGTRLSVL.

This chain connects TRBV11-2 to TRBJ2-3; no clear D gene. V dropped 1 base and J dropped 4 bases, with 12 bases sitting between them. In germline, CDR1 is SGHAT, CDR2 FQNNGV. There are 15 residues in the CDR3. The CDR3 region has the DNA TGTGCCAGCAGCTTAGTATCAGGCGAGGCAGATACGCAGTATTTT. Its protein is CASSLVSGEADTQYF. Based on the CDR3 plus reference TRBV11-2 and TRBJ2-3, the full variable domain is EAGVAQSPRYKIIEKRQSVAFWCNPISGHATLYWYQQILGQGPKLLIQFQNNGVVDDSQLPKDRFSAERLKGVDSTLKIQPAKLEDSAVYLCASSLVSGEADTQYFGPGTRLTVL.

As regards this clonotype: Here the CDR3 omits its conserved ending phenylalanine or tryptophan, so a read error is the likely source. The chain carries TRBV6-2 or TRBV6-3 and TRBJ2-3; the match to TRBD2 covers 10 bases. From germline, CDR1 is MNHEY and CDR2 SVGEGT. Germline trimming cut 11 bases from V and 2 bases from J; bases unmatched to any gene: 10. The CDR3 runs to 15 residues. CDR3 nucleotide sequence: TGTGCCGTTCAGAGTAGCGGGGGGTTCACAGATACGCAGTATGTT. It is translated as CAVQSSGGFTDTQYV.

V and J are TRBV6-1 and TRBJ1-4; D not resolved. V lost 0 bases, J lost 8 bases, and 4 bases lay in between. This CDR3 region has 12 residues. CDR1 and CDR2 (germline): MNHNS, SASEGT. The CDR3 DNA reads TGTGCCAGCAGTGAAGCACGGGAAAAACTGTTTTTT. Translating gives CASSEAREKLFF.

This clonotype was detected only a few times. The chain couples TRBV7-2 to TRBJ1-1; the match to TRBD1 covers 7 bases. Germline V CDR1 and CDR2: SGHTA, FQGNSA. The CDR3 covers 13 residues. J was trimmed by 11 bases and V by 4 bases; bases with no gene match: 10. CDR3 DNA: TGTGCCAGCAGCTGGGCAGATACAGGGGCGGCTTTCTTT. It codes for CASSWADTGAAFF.

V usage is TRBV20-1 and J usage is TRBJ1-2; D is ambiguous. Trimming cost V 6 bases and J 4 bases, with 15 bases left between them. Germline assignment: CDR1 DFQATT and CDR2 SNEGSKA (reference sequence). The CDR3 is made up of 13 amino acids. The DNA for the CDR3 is TGCAGTGCCTCCAACGCTAAAGGCTATGGCTACACCTTC. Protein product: CSASNAKGYGYTF.

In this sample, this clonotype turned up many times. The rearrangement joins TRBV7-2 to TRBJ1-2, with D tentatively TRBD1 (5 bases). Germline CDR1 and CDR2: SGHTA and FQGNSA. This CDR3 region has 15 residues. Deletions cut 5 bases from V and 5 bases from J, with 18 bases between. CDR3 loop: CASSDSGRDGYGYTF. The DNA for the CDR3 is TGTGCCAGCAGCGACAGCGGCAGGGATGGGTATGGCTACACCTTC.

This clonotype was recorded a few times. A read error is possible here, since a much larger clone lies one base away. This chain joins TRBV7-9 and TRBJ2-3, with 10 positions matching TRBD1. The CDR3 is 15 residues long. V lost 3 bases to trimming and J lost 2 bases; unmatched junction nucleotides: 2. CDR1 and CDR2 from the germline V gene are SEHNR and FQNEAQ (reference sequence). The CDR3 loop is CASSLGTGDTDTQYF. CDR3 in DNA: TGTGCCAGCAGCTTGGGGACAGGGGACACAGATACGCAGTATTTT.